This TCR beta chain was captured in a study of Tregs in tolerant kidney transplant recipients (dated by TCRdb to the late 2010s). In terms of the full investigation: TCRbeta sequencing was used in the study to identify donor-specific regulatory T cells before combined kidney and bone marrow transplantation, and the identified cells were then tracked after transplant.

CDR1 SGHAT and CDR2 FQNNGV are derived from the germline V gene. V drops 1 base and J drops 5 bases, leaving 8 bases in between. The CDR3 has 13 amino acids, counting the end cysteine and phenylalanine. The only DNA kept is the CDR3, 39 bases in frame from the first base. On this clone itself: No cognate antigen has been identified for it. Base-call qualities are not available, and no considerably larger clone is one nucleotide away.

Genomic DNA was extracted from sorted cells with the QIAGEN DNeasy Blood and Tissue Kit for TCRbeta CDR3 sequencing. High-throughput TCRbeta CDR3 sequencing was carried out commercially through immunoSEQ, with PCR amplification with bias correction and internal controls included. The authors' pipeline ran thus. Unique productive TCRbeta sequences were defined by CDR3 nucleotide sequence where primers matched, otherwise by CDR3 amino acid sequence with Vbeta and Jbeta genes. To correct for sorting error, sequences found in more than one sorted population at a frequency ratio of 2:1 or less were discarded, and the remaining shared sequences were assigned to the population with the higher frequency. Donor-reactive sequences were defined as at least 5-fold expanded in CFSE-low cells versus unstimulated cells, with frequency of at least 0.01% in CFSE-low cells. Repertoire divergence was quantified by Jensen-Shannon divergence calculated from the top 100 TCRbeta sequences ranked by frequency. When a sample had multiple sequencing runs, each run was corrected for sorting error separately and the runs were then pooled. Not all clones reach the TCRdb copy of this immuneACCESS table, which keeps in-frame sequences only. Checked studies attribute under half of the gap to unresolved V genes and leave the rest unexplained. The D gene and trimming were derived from the DNA, and the V and J assignments and clone size from that table. For this sample the table gives 50,000 to 65,000 clones, of which 80% to 90% were detected only once. The biggest ten clones account for 3.8% of the sample.

The time point label here, explained by the study, means: 6 months after combined kidney and bone marrow transplant. Related donors were used in the transplants with nonmyeloablative bone marrow transplantation, and mixed chimerism was transient in the human trials. Unstimulated Tregs (CD4+CD25+CD127-), CD4+ non-Tregs (CD4+CD25-), CD4 and CD8 cells were FACS-sorted from thawed PBMCs. Patients were 4 combined kidney and bone marrow transplant recipients from the ITN036ST trial, and only these trial subjects had samples available. Healthy control blood was processed to PBMCs with a Ficoll density gradient and then cryopreserved, whereas patient PBMCs were collected both before and after transplant. Study-level results and caveats: In tolerant patients, donor-specific Tregs expanded more than Tregs overall, which suggests antigen-driven rather than nonspecific expansion. Biological reproducibility was not directly assessed, although technical replication error appeared to be minimal. Because the study included only a small number of patients, the results must be confirmed in larger populations and under other immunosuppression protocols. Expanding Tregs with activated donor B cells appeared to identify the most biologically relevant and donor-specific TCRbeta repertoire. Because the PCR primers were changed over time for some patients, nucleotide-level comparison could not be performed across the samples from those patients.

The sequencing here drew on CD4+ T cells from blood (PBMCs), taken 6 months after the transplant. This clonotype was sampled from a human patient who received a combined kidney and bone marrow transplant. Following transplantation, part of the T cell population may be supplied by the graft donor rather than the patient. Recombination connected TRBV11-2 to TRBJ2-5; D gene: possibly TRBD1, on 6 matching bases. The CDR3 protein: CASSLAGDETQYF. The DNA sequence is as follows: TGTGCCAGCAGCTTAGCAGGGGATGAGACCCAGTACTTC.